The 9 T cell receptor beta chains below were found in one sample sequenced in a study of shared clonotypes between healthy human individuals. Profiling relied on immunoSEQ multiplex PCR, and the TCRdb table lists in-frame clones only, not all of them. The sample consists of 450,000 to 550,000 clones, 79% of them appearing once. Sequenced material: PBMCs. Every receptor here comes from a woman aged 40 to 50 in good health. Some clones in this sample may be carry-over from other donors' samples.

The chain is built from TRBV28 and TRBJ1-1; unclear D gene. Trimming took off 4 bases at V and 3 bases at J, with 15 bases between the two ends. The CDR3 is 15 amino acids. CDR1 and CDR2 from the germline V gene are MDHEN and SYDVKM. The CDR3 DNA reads TGTGCCAGCAGTTCTCCCCGGCTGGTGGACACTGAAGCTTTCTTT. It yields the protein CASSSPRLVDTEAFF.

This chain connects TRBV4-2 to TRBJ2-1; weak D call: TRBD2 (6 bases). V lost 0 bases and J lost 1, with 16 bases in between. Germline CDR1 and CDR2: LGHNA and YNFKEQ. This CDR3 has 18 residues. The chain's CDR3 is CASSQEARTMGSYNEQFF. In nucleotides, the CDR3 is TGTGCCAGCAGCCAAGAGGCTCGGACTATGGGTTCCTACAATGAGCAGTTCTTC.

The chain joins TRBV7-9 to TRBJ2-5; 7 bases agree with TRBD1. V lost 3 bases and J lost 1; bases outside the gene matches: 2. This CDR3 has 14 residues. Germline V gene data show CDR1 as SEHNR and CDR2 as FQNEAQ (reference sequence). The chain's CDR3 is CASSLGTAQETQYF. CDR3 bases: TGTGCCAGCAGCTTGGGGACAGCCCAAGAGACCCAGTACTTC.

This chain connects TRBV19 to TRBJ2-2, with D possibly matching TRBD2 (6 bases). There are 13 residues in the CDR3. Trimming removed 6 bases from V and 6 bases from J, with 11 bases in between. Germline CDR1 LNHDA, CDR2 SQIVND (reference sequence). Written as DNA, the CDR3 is TGTGCCAGTAGCTGGAGGGGTGCCGGGGAGCTGTTTTTT. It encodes CASSWRGAGELFF.

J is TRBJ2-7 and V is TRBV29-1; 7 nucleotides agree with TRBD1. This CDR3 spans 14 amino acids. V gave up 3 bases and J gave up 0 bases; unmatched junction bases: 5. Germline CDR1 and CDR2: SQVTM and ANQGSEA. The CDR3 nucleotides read TGCAGCGTTGATTCGCCAGGGGGCTCCTACGAGCAGTACTTC. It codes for CSVDSPGGSYEQYF.

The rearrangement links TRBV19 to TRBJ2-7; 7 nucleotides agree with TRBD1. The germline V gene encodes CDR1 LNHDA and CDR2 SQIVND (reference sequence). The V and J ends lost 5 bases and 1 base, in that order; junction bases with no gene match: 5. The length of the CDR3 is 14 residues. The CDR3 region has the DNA TGTGCCAGTAGTTTCCGGACAGGATCCTACGAGCAGTACTTC. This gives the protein CASSFRTGSYEQYF.

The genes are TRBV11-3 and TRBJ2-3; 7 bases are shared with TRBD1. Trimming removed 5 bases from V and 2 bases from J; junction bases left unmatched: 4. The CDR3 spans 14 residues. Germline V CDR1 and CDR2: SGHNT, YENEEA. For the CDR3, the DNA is TGTGCCAGCAGCCCGGGACAGAACACAGATACGCAGTATTTT. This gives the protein CASSPGQNTDTQYF.

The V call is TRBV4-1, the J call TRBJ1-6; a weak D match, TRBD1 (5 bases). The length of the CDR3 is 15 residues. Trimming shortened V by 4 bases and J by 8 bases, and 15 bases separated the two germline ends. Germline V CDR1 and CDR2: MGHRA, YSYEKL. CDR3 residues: CASSLPEGLYSPLHF. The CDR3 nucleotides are TGCGCCAGCAGCCTCCCCGAGGGACTTTATTCACCCCTCCACTTT.

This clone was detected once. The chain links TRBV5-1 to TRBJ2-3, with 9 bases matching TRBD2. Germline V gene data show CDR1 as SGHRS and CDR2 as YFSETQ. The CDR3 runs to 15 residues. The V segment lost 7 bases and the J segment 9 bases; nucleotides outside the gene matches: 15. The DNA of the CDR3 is TGCGCCAGCTACGAGATTAGCGGGAGAGGTCGGACGCAGTATTTT. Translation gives CASYEISGRGRTQYF.